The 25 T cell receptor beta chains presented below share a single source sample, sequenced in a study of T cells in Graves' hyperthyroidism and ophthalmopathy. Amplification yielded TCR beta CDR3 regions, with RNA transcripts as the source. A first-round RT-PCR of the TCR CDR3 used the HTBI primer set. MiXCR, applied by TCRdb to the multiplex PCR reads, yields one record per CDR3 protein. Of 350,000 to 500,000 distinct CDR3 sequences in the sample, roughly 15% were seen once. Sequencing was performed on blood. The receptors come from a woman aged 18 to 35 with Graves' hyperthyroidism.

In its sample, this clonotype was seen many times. CDR3 nucleotide sequence: TGTGCCAGCAGCTTTGGACTCGGGCGGGGCCGGCCCGACAATGAGCAGTTCTTC. Translated, it gives CASSFGLGRGRPDNEQFF. This chain joins TRBV12-3 or TRBV12-4 and TRBJ2-1; the D gene is possibly TRBD2 (6 bases). The CDR3 has 18 amino acids. Trimming removed 6 bases at V and 5 bases at J, with 26 bases between.

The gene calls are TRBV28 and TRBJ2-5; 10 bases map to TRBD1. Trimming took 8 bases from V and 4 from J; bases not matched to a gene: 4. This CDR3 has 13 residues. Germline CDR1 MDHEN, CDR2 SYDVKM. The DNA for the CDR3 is TGTGCCAGCGAAGGGACAGGGGTAGAGACCCAGTACTTC. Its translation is CASEGTGVETQYF.

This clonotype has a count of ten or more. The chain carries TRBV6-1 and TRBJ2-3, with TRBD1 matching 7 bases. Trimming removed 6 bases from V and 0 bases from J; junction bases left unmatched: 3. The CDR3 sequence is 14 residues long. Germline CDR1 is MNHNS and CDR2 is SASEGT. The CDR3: CASRSTGSTDTQYF. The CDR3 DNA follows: TGTGCCAGCAGGTCGACAGGGAGCACAGATACGCAGTATTTT.

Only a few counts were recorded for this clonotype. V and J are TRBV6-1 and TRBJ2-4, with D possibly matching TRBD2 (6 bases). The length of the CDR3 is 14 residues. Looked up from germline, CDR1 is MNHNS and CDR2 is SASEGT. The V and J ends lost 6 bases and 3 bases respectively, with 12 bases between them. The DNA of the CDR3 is TGTGCCAGCAGCCTTGGAGGGGTCAAAAACATTCAGTACTTC. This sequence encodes CASSLGGVKNIQYF.

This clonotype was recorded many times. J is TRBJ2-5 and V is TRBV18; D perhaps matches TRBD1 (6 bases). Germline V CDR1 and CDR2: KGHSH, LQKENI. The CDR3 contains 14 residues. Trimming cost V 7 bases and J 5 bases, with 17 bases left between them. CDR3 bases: TGTGCCAGCTTAGCAAACAGGGCTTCGGAGACCCAGTACTTC. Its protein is CASLANRASETQYF.

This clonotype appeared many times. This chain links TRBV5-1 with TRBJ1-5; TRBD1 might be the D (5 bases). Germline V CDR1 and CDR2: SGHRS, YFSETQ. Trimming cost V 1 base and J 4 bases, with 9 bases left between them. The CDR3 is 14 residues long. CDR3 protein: CASSLYGGNQPQHF. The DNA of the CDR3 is TGCGCCAGCAGCTTGTACGGGGGGAATCAGCCCCAGCATTTT. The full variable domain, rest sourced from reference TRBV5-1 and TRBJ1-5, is KAGVTQTPRYLIKTRGQQVTLSCSPISGHRSVSWYQQTPGQGLQFLFEYFSETQRNKGNFPGRFSGRQFSNSRSEMNVSTLELGDSALYLCASSLYGGNQPQHFGDGTRLSIL.

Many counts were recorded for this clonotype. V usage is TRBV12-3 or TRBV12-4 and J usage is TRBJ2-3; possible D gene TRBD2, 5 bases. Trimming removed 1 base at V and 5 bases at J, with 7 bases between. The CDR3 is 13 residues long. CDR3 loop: CASSLDAGDTQYF. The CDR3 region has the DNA TGTGCCAGCAGTTTAGACGCGGGAGATACGCAGTATTTT.

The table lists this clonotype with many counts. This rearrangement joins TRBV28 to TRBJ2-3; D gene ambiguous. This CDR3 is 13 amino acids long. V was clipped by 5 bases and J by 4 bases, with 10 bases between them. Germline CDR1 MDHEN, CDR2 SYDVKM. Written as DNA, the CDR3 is TGTGCCAGCAGTGACCCCGCGTCAGATACGCAGTATTTT. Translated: CASSDPASDTQYF.

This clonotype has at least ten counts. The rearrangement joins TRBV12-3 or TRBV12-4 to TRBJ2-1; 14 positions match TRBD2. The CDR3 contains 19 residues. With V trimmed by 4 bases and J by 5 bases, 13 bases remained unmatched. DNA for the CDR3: TGTGCCAGCAGTTCGGGTGGGACTAGCGGGAGAATTGCCCACAATGAGCAGTTCTTC. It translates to CASSSGGTSGRIAHNEQFF.

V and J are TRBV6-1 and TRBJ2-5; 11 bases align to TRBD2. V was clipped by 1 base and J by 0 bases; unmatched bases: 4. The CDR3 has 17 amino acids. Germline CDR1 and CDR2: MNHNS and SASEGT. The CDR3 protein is CASSEVRTSGYQETQYF. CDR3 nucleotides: TGTGCCAGCAGTGAAGTCAGGACTAGCGGGTACCAAGAGACCCAGTACTTC.

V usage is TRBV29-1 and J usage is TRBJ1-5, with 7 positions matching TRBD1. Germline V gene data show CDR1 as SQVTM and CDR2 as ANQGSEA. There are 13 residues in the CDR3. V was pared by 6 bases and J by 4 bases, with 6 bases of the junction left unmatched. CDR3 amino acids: CSVADRVNQPQHF. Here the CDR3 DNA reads TGCAGCGTCGCTGACAGGGTGAATCAGCCCCAGCATTTT.

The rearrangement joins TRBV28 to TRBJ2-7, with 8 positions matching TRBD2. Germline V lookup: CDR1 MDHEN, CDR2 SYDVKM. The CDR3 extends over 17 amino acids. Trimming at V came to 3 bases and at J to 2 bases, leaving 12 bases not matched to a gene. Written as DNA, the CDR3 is TGTGCCAGCAGTTTCCCCCGTTCGGCGGGAGGACCCTACGAGCAGTACTTC. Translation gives CASSFPRSAGGPYEQYF. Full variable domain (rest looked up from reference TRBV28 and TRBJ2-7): DVKVTQSSRYLVKRTGEKVFLECVQDMDHENMFWYRQDPGLGLRLIYFSYDVKMKEKGDIPEGYSVSREKKERFSLILESASTNQTSMYLCASSFPRSAGGPYEQYFGPGTRLTVT.

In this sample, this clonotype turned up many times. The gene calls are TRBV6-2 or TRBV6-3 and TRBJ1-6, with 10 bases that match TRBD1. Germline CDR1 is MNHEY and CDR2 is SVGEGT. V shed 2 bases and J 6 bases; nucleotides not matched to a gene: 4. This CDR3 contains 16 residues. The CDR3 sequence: CASSYIRDRGNSPLHF. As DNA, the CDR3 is TGTGCCAGCAGTTACATCCGGGACAGGGGTAATTCACCCCTCCACTTT.

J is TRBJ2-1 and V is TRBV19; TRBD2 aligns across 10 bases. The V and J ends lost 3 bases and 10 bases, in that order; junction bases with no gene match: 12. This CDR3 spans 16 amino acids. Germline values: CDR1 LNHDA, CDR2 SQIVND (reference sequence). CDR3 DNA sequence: TGTGCCAGTAGTATGACGGTAGCGGGAGGACCCCGGGAGCAGTTCTTC. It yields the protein CASSMTVAGGPREQFF.

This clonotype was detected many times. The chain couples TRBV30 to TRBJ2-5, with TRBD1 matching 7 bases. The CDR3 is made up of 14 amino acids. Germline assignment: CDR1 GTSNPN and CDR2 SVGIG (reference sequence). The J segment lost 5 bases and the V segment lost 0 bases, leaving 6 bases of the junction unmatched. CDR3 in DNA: TGTGCCTGGAGTGTACTAGACAGGGTGGAGACCCAGTACTTC. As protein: CAWSVLDRVETQYF.

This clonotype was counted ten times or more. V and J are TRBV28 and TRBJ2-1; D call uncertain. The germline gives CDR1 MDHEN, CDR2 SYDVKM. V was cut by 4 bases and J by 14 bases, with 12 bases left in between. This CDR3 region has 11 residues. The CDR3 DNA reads TGTGCCAGCAGTTCGGACCGTCATAAGTTCTTC. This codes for CASSSDRHKFF.

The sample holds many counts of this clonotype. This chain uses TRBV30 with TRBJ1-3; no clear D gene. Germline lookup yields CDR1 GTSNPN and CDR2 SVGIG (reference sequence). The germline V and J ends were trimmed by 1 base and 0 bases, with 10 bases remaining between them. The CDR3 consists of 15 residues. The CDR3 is CAWSAVGISGNTIYF. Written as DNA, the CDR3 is TGTGCCTGGAGTGCGGTGGGGATCTCTGGAAACACCATATATTTT.

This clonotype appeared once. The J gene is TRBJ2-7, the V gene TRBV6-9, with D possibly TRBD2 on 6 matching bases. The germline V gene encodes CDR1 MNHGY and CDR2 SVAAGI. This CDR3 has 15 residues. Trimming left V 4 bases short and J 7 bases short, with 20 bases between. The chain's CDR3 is CASSLVAGTWGEQYF. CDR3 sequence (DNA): TGTGCCAGCAGTTTAGTCGCGGGGACCTGGGGTGAGCAGTACTTC.

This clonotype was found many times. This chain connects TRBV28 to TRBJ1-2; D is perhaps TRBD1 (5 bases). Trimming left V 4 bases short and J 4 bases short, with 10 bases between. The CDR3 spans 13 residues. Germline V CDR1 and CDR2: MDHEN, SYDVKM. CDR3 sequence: CASSWGGIYGYTF. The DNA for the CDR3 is TGTGCCAGCAGTTGGGGGGGGATCTATGGCTACACCTTC.

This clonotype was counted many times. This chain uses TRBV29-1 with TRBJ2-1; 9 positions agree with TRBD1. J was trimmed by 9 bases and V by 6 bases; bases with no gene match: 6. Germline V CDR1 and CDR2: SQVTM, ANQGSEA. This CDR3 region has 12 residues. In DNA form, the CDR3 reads TGCAGCGTCGGGACAGGGAATCCTGAGCAGTTCTTC. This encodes CSVGTGNPEQFF.

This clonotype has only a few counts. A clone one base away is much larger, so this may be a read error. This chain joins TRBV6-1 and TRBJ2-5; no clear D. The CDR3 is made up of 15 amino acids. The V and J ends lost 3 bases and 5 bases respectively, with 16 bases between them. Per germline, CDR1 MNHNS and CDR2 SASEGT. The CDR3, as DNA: TGTGCCAGCAGTGACCCTTCAGAACCCCCCGAGACCCAGTACTTC. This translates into CASSDPSEPPETQYF.

The CDR3 here is CAISARVQGSSNTEAFF. In nucleotides, the CDR3 is TGTGCCATCAGTGCAAGGGTACAGGGCTCCTCGAACACTGAAGCTTTCTTT. V is TRBV10-3 and J is TRBJ1-1; a possible D gene is TRBD1 (6 bases). Germline V gene data show CDR1 as ENHRY and CDR2 as SYGVKD. The CDR3 runs to 17 residues. Trimming pared 4 bases from V and 1 base from J, leaving 19 bases between.

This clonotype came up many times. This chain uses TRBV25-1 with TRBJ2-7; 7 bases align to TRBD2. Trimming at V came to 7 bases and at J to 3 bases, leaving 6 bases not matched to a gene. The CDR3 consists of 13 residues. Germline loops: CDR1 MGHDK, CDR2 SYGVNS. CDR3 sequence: CASTKRGLYEQYF. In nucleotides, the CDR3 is TGTGCCAGCACTAAGCGGGGCCTCTACGAGCAGTACTTC.

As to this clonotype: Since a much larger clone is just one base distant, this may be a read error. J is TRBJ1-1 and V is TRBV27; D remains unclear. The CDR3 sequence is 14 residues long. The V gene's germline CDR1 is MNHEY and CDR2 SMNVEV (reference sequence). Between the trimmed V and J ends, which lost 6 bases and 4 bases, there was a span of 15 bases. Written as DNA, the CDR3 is TGTGCCAGCAGGCTTCAACTCATGAGCACTGAAGCTTTCTTT. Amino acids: CASRLQLMSTEAFF.

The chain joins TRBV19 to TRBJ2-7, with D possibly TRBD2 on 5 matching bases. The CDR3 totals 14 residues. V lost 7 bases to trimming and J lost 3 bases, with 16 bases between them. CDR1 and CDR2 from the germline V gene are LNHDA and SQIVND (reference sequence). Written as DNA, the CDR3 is TGTGCCAGTACCCTAAGCGGAACGAGCTACGAGCAGTACTTC. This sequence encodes CASTLSGTSYEQYF. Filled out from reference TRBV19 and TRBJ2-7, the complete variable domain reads DGGITQSPKYLFRKEGQNVTLSCEQNLNHDAMYWYRQDPGQGLRLIYYSQIVNDFQKGDIAEGYSVSREKKESFPLTVTSAQKNPTAFYLCASTLSGTSYEQYFGPGTRLTVT.